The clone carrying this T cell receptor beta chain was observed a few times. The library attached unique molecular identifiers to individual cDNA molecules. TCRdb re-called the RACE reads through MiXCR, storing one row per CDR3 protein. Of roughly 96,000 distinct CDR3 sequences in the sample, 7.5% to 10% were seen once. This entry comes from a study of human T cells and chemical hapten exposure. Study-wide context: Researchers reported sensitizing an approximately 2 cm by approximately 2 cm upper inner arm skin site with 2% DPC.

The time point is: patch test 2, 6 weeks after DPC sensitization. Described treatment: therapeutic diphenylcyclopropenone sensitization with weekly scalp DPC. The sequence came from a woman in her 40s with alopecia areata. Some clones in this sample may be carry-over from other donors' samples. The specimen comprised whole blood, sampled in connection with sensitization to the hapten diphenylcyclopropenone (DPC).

The CDR3 spells CASRGQLYGYTF. DNA for the CDR3: TGTGCCTCCAGGGGACAGCTCTATGGCTACACCTTC. The chain is built from TRBV6-5 and TRBJ1-2; 7 positions match TRBD1. The CDR3 loop spans 12 amino acids. Germline V gene sequence: CDR1 MNHEY, CDR2 SVGAGI. Trimming removed 11 bases from V and 4 bases from J; junction bases left unmatched: 7.